What follows are 28 T cell receptor beta chains derived from one specimen sequenced in a study of blood T cell repertoires in COVID-19. Repertoires were generated with immunoSEQ multiplex PCR, while TCRdb's copy carries only in-frame clones and drops some. The sample lists 250,000 to 300,000 clones, around 85% occurring once. Source material: peripheral blood. The receptors stem from a woman between 25 and 40 years old with COVID-19, enrolled during active disease.

This clone has just one count. The rearrangement uses TRBV5-4 and TRBJ2-2; TRBD1 matches at 11 bases. From germline, CDR1 is SGHNT and CDR2 YYREEE (reference sequence). CDR3 length: 15 residues. Trimming took 3 bases from V and 5 from J; bases not matched to a gene: 3. The CDR3 protein is CASSSGTGGTGELFF. The CDR3 bases are TGTGCCAGCAGCTCCGGGACAGGGGGTACCGGGGAGCTGTTTTTT.

The genes are TRBV28 and TRBJ2-6; 12 bases agree with TRBD2. Germline lookup yields CDR1 MDHEN and CDR2 SYDVKM. This CDR3 has 15 residues. V lost 6 bases to trimming and J lost 12 bases; unmatched junction nucleotides: 9. CDR3 in DNA: TGTGCCAGCAGACCTACTAGCGGGGGGAAAGGCGTCCTGACTTTC. It translates to CASRPTSGGKGVLTF. The full variable domain, in which reference TRBV28 and TRBJ2-6 provide the parts outside the CDR3, is DVKVTQSSRYLVKRTGEKVFLECVQDMDHENMFWYRQDPGLGLRLIYFSYDVKMKEKGDIPEGYSVSREKKERFSLILESASTNQTSMYLCASRPTSGGKGVLTFGAGSRLTVL.

This clone was found once. The chain uses TRBV4-1 and TRBJ1-5; the match to TRBD1 covers 10 bases. This CDR3 has 17 amino acids. Trimming at V came to 1 base and at J to 4 bases, leaving 7 bases not matched to a gene. Germline V gene lookup returns CDR1 MGHRA and CDR2 YSYEKL. CDR3 in DNA: TGCGCCAGCAGCCAAGTTTCCGGGACAGGGGCAAATCAGCCCCAGCATTTT. This translates into CASSQVSGTGANQPQHF.

The J gene is TRBJ2-7, the V gene TRBV4-1; TRBD1 aligns across 7 bases. The CDR3 runs to 15 residues. V was pared by 3 bases and J by 2 bases, with 7 bases of the junction left unmatched. The germline gives CDR1 MGHRA, CDR2 YSYEKL. The CDR3: CASSQFTGAAYEQYF. In nucleotides, the CDR3 is TGCGCCAGCAGCCAGTTCACAGGGGCCGCCTACGAGCAGTACTTC.

The chain links TRBV6-5 to TRBJ2-7; 7 bases line up with TRBD1. Germline V CDR1 and CDR2: MNHEY, SVGAGI. J was trimmed by 2 bases and V by 0 bases; bases with no gene match: 4. The CDR3 runs 15 residues. CDR3 residues: CASSYSTGSTYEQYF. DNA of the CDR3: TGTGCCAGCAGTTACTCGACAGGGTCGACCTACGAGCAGTACTTC.

The J gene is TRBJ2-2, the V gene TRBV5-6, with D possibly matching TRBD2 (5 bases). This CDR3 has 14 amino acids. Trimming left V 6 bases short and J 6 bases short, with 15 bases between. Germline-derived CDR1 and CDR2 are SGHDT and YYEEEE. CDR3 sequence: CASIWSSGSGELFF. CDR3 in DNA: TGTGCCAGCATTTGGAGTTCGGGGTCCGGGGAGCTGTTTTTT.

The V gene is TRBV12-5, the J gene TRBJ2-7; 10 bases match TRBD2. From germline, CDR1 is LGHNT and CDR2 FRNRAP. J gave up 2 bases and V 1 base, and 8 bases lay outside the gene matches. The CDR3 runs 17 residues. CDR3 loop: CASGLGLAGGIPYEQYF. The CDR3 DNA follows: TGTGCTAGTGGTTTGGGTTTAGCGGGGGGAATTCCCTACGAGCAGTACTTC.

The V call is TRBV6-1, the J call TRBJ2-1; D unclear. The germline V gene encodes CDR1 MNHNS and CDR2 SASEGT. The V gene lost 0 bases and the J gene lost 7 bases, with 16 bases spanning the gap. This CDR3 has 16 amino acids. CDR3 sequence: CASSEARLRPDNEQFF. The CDR3 region has the DNA TGTGCCAGCAGTGAAGCGCGACTGCGGCCGGATAATGAGCAGTTCTTC.

The DNA for the CDR3 is TGTGCCAGCACCCTAACAGGGGGATTGTTCTCACCCCTCCACTTT. Its translation: CASTLTGGLFSPLHF. J is TRBJ1-6 and V is TRBV7-2; 8 bases are a match to TRBD1. Looked up from germline, CDR1 is SGHTA and CDR2 is FQGNSA. The trim removed 7 bases at V and 10 bases at J, leaving 12 bases unmatched. The CDR3 has 15 amino acids.

The chain carries TRBV19 and TRBJ2-7; 7 bases agree with TRBD1. The CDR3 is made up of 15 amino acids. The trim removed 4 bases at V and 3 bases at J, leaving 9 bases unmatched. Germline CDR1 reads LNHDA; CDR2 reads SQIVND (reference sequence). The CDR3, as DNA: TGTGCCAGTAGTACTTCGACAGGGATAGGCTACGAGCAGTACTTC. This sequence encodes CASSTSTGIGYEQYF.

This chain joins TRBV2 and TRBJ2-3, with 16 positions matching TRBD2. Germline CDR1 SNHLY, CDR2 FYNNEI. The CDR3 runs 17 residues. Trimming cost V 0 bases and J 8 bases; bases outside gene matches: 5. CDR3 in amino acids: CASSEAGLAGGPRTQYF. The CDR3 nucleotides are TGTGCCAGCAGTGAAGCGGGACTAGCGGGGGGGCCACGTACGCAGTATTTT. The whole variable domain, filled in from reference TRBV2 and TRBJ2-3, reads EPEVTQTPSHQVTQMGQEVILRCVPISNHLYFYWYRQILGQKVEFLVSFYNNEISEKSEIFDDQFSVERPDGSNFTLKIRSTKLEDSAMYFCASSEAGLAGGPRTQYFGPGTRLTVL.

The V and J genes are TRBV2 and TRBJ1-3, with TRBD1 matching over 9 bases. The V and J ends lost 5 bases and 7 bases, in that order; junction bases with no gene match: 6. This CDR3 is 14 amino acids long. Germline-derived CDR1 and CDR2 are SNHLY and FYNNEI. The CDR3 sequence is CASSPRGQGNTIYF. CDR3 in DNA: TGTGCCAGCAGTCCGAGAGGACAGGGGAACACCATATATTTT.

This chain connects TRBV5-6 to TRBJ2-2, with 12 bases aligning to TRBD1. The CDR3 runs 17 residues. V was clipped by 3 bases and J by 6 bases; unmatched bases: 9. Germline CDR1 is SGHDT and CDR2 is YYEEEE. The CDR3 nucleotides read TGTGCCAGCAGCTCCTCGAACCGGGACAGGGGGCCCGGGGAGCTGTTTTTT. Protein sequence: CASSSSNRDRGPGELFF.

The chain links TRBV7-2 to TRBJ1-2; D not resolved. V was pared by 1 base and J by 5 bases, with 14 bases between. The length of the CDR3 is 15 residues. Per germline, CDR1 SGHTA and CDR2 FQGNSA. In DNA form, the CDR3 reads TGTGCCAGCAGCTTAGTGCGGGCCGCCTGGTATGGCTACACCTTC. Translated, it gives CASSLVRAAWYGYTF.

The chain employs TRBV7-8 and TRBJ1-6; 7 nucleotides match TRBD1. The germline V gene encodes CDR1 SGHVS and CDR2 FQNEAQ. The length of the CDR3 is 23 residues. V was clipped by 5 bases and J by 1 base; unmatched bases: 26. The CDR3 sequence is CASSPYQGQRRGKEESYNSPLHF. CDR3 in DNA: TGTGCCAGCAGCCCCTACCAGGGACAGCGAAGGGGTAAGGAGGAATCCTATAATTCACCCCTCCACTTT.

V gene TRBV6-5 combines with J gene TRBJ2-3; TRBD2 aligns across 10 bases. The junction had 4 bases not matched to a gene; V was cut back by 2 bases and J by 2 bases. This CDR3 spans 16 amino acids. The germline CDR1 and CDR2 sequences are MNHEY and SVGAGI. This CDR3 is CASSYASGGDTDTQYF. CDR3 DNA sequence: TGTGCCAGCAGTTACGCTAGCGGGGGAGACACAGATACGCAGTATTTT.

The chain employs TRBV3-1 (or the pseudogene TRBV3-2) and TRBJ2-1, with 7 bases that match TRBD2. From germline, CDR1 is LGHDT and CDR2 YNNKEL (reference sequence). The length of the CDR3 is 16 residues. The V and J ends lost 4 bases and 4 bases, in that order; junction bases with no gene match: 10. DNA for the CDR3: TGTGCCAGCAGCCCTTTGGGAGGGGACCTTTACAATGAGCAGTTCTTC. Its translation: CASSPLGGDLYNEQFF.

This clone has only one observation. J is TRBJ1-1 and V is TRBV19, with D possibly matching TRBD1 (6 bases). The germline CDR1 and CDR2 sequences are LNHDA and SQIVND (reference sequence). The CDR3 totals 12 residues. The V end lost 7 bases, the J end lost 7 bases, and 13 bases lay between the germline ends. The CDR3 region has the DNA TGTGCCAGTAATCTCAGGGGAAATGAAGCTTTCTTT. Amino acids: CASNLRGNEAFF.

This clone was counted a single time. V gene TRBV29-1 combines with J gene TRBJ1-2, with unresolved D. Per the germline V gene, CDR1 is SQVTM and CDR2 is ANQGSEA. The CDR3 runs 12 residues. Trimming removed 2 bases at V and 4 bases at J, with 8 bases between. CDR3 coding DNA: TGCAGCGTTGAACAGCAGGTCTATGGCTACACCTTC. Translation gives CSVEQQVYGYTF.

The chain combines TRBV24-1 with TRBJ1-2; D unclear. The V and J ends lost 9 bases and 5 bases respectively, with 9 bases between them. Germline V gene lookup returns CDR1 KGHDR and CDR2 SFDVKD. The CDR3 length is 11 residues. CDR3 in amino acids: CATSGLYGYTF. CDR3 in DNA: TGTGCCACCTCGGGTCTTTATGGCTACACCTTC.

V gene TRBV28 combines with J gene TRBJ2-5, with D possibly TRBD2 on 7 matching bases. The V and J ends lost 8 bases and 1 base respectively, with 14 bases between them. The CDR3 is made up of 14 amino acids. The V gene's germline CDR1 is MDHEN and CDR2 SYDVKM. CDR3 bases: TGTGCCAGCCAAGAGGGGGGGGGCCAAGAGACCCAGTACTTC. It yields the protein CASQEGGGQETQYF.

V usage is TRBV5-4 and J usage is TRBJ1-1, with 9 bases matching TRBD1. This CDR3 is 15 amino acids long. CDR1 is SGHNT, CDR2 YYREEE, per germline (reference sequence). Trimming took 0 bases from V and 5 from J; bases not matched to a gene: 5. CDR3 sequence (DNA): TGTGCCAGCAGCTTGGGGGGACAGGGTCAAACTGAAGCTTTCTTT. Translated, it gives CASSLGGQGQTEAFF.

The gene calls are TRBV28 and TRBJ2-7; 8 nucleotides match TRBD1. Germline trimming cut 6 bases from V and 3 bases from J; bases unmatched to any gene: 10. CDR1 is MDHEN, CDR2 SYDVKM, per germline. This CDR3 is 15 amino acids long. CDR3 DNA sequence: TGTGCCAGCAGGGAAGACAGGGGATGGGTCTACGAGCAGTACTTC. This sequence encodes CASREDRGWVYEQYF.

This chain links TRBV19 with TRBJ2-6; D might be TRBD1 (6 bases). Germline values: CDR1 LNHDA, CDR2 SQIVND (reference sequence). The CDR3 is 15 amino acids. The V and J ends lost 7 bases and 0 bases respectively, with 10 bases between them. Here the CDR3 reads CASMGHHSGANVLTF. CDR3 bases: TGTGCCAGTATGGGACACCACTCTGGGGCCAACGTCCTGACTTTC.

V and J are TRBV5-1 and TRBJ1-2; 9 positions match TRBD1. The germline CDR1 and CDR2 sequences are SGHRS and YFSETQ. The CDR3 contains 15 residues. The J segment lost 8 bases and the V segment lost 2 bases, leaving 10 bases of the junction unmatched. The CDR3: CASSFTGTGFRGYTF. The CDR3, as DNA: TGCGCCAGCAGCTTCACCGGGACAGGGTTCAGGGGCTACACCTTC.

This clone was counted a few times. This chain connects TRBV11-2 to TRBJ1-3; D is ambiguous. The CDR3 contains 15 residues. Trimming cost V 0 bases and J 4 bases, with 10 bases left between them. Germline V gene sequence: CDR1 SGHAT, CDR2 FQNNGV. The CDR3 sequence: CASSLDLERGNTIYF. DNA for the CDR3: TGTGCCAGCAGCTTAGATCTGGAGCGAGGAAACACCATATATTTT.

The V and J genes are TRBV2 and TRBJ2-3, with D perhaps TRBD2 (6 bases). Trimming stripped 1 base from V and 4 bases from J, with 24 bases between. CDR1 and CDR2 from the germline V gene are SNHLY and FYNNEI. The CDR3 consists of 19 residues. As DNA, the CDR3 is TGTGCCAGCAGTGAAGGAGGGCTGGCCCGGGACGGGGGTCCAGATACGCAGTATTTT. Encoded protein: CASSEGGLARDGGPDTQYF.

The chain has TRBV5-5 and TRBJ2-6; D not certain. V lost 4 bases and J lost 0, with 11 bases in between. Germline-derived CDR1 and CDR2 are SGHKS and YYEKEE (reference sequence). The CDR3 length is 16 residues. Here the CDR3 reads CASSLPLLSGANVLTF. The DNA of the CDR3 is TGTGCCAGCAGCCTCCCTCTCCTCTCTGGGGCCAACGTCCTGACTTTC.